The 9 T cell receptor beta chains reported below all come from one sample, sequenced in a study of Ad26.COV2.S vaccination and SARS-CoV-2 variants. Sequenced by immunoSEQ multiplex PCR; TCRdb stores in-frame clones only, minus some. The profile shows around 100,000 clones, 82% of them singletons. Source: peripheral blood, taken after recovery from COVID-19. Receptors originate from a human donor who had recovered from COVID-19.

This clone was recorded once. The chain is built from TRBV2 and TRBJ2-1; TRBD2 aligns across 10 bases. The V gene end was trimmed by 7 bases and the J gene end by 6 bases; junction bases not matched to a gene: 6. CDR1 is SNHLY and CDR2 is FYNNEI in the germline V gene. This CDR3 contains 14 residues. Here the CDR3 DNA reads TGTGCCAGCAAGACTAGCGGGTGGGTCAATGAGCAGTTCTTC. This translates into CASKTSGWVNEQFF. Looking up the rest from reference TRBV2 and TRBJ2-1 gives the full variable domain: EPEVTQTPSHQVTQMGQEVILRCVPISNHLYFYWYRQILGQKVEFLVSFYNNEISEKSEIFDDQFSVERPDGSNFTLKIRSTKLEDSAMYFCASKTSGWVNEQFFGPGTRLTVL.

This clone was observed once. Written as DNA, the CDR3 is TGTGCCAGTAGTAAGGGATATGAAGCTTTCTTT. Amino acid sequence: CASSKGYEAFF. This chain joins TRBV19 and TRBJ1-1; no clear D. This CDR3 is 11 amino acids long. CDR1 and CDR2 from the germline V gene are LNHDA and SQIVND (reference sequence). Trimming shortened V by 4 bases and J by 7 bases, and 7 bases separated the two germline ends.

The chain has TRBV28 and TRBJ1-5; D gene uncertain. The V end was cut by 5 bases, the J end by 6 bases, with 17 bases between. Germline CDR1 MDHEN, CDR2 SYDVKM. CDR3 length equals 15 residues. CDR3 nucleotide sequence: TGTGCCAGCAGTCCCCCCCAGGCAGGAGGTCAGCCCCAGCATTTT. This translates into CASSPPQAGGQPQHF.

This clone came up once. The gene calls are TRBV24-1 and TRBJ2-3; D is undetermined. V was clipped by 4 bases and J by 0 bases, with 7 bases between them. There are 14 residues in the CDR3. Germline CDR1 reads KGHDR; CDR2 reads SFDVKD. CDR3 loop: CATSEYDSTDTQYF. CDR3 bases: TGTGCCACCAGTGAATACGACAGCACAGATACGCAGTATTTT.

The CDR3 region is CATIPAGAFSLGTEAFF. For the CDR3, the DNA is TGTGCCACCATCCCTGCAGGGGCTTTTTCCTTGGGCACTGAAGCTTTCTTT. The chain uses TRBV15 and TRBJ1-1; D perhaps matches TRBD1 (6 bases). V was cut by 7 bases and J by 4 bases, with 25 bases left in between. Germline CDR1 is LNHNV and CDR2 is YYDKDF (reference sequence). The CDR3 totals 17 residues.

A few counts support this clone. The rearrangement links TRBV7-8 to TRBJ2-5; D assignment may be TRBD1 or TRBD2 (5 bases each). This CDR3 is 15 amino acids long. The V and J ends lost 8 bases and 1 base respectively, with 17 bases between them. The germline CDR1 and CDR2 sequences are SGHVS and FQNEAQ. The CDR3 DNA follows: TGTGCCAGCCTGGGCGCGACTGGGGGCCAAGAGACCCAGTACTTC. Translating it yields CASLGATGGQETQYF.

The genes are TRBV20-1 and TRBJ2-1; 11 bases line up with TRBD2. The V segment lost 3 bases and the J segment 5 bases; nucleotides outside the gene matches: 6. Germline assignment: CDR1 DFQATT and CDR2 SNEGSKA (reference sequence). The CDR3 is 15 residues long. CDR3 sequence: CSASPGLADDNEQFF. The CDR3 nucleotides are TGCAGTGCTAGTCCGGGACTAGCGGACGACAATGAGCAGTTCTTC.

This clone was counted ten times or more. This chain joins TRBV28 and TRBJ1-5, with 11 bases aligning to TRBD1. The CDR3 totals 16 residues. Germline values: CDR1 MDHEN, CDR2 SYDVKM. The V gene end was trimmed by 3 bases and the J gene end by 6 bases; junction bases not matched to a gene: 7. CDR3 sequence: CASSFQDRGRGQPQHF. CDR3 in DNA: TGTGCCAGCAGTTTTCAGGACAGGGGGCGCGGTCAGCCCCAGCATTTT.

CDR3: CASSHHTDTQYF. The CDR3, as DNA: TGTGCCAGCAGTCACCACACAGATACGCAGTATTTT. V and J are TRBV12-3 or TRBV12-4 and TRBJ2-3; D is uncertain. Trimming took 5 bases from V and 2 from J, leaving 5 bases between them. This CDR3 is 12 amino acids long.